This T cell receptor (beta chain) was sequenced in a study of CD8 T cells in ankylosing spondylitis. Germline V gives CDR1 KGHDR, CDR2 SFDVKD. J lost 0 bases, V lost 2 bases, and 4 bases had no gene match. The CDR3 covers 17 residues. This clonotype was seen at least ten times. TCRdb re-derived calls from the 5' RACE reads in MiXCR, one entry per CDR3 protein. The data contain a few hundred thousand distinct CDR3 sequences, roughly a tenth of them singletons. This sequence originates from a male donor with ankylosing spondylitis or in good health (not recorded which). Sequencing was carried out using blood, either unsorted or a sorted T cell fraction (not recorded which). V and J are TRBV24-1 and TRBJ2-1, with 9 bases that match TRBD2. The CDR3 coding sequence is TGTGCCACCAGTGATTGGAGCGGGGGGAGCTCCTACAATGAGCAGTTCTTC. Residues: CATSDWSGGSSYNEQFF.